One sample yielded the 3 T cell receptor beta chains listed below, sequenced in a study of T cell responses to AZD1222 COVID-19 vaccine. Using immunoSEQ multiplex PCR, the repertoire was profiled, and TCRdb retains in-frame clones only, with some absent. The sample includes under 150,000 clones, 88% of them seen just once. The source was peripheral blood, collected 28 days after the second AZD1222 dose. The receptors were sampled from an adult who received the AZD1222 COVID-19 vaccine.

In its sample, this clone was seen once. The genes are TRBV6-2 or TRBV6-3 and TRBJ2-5; unclear D gene. Per the germline V gene, CDR1 is MNHEY and CDR2 is SVGEGT. This CDR3 comprises 12 residues. Deletions cut 5 bases from V and 5 bases from J, with 9 bases between. CDR3 region: CASSNQFETQYF. The DNA of the CDR3 is TGTGCCAGCAGTAACCAATTCGAGACCCAGTACTTC.

The V call is TRBV15, the J call TRBJ1-2; D possibly corresponds to TRBD1 (5 bases). The CDR3 contains 15 residues. CDR1 LNHNV and CDR2 YYDKDF come from the germline V gene (reference sequence). With 1 base removed from V and 7 bases from J, the gap between germline ends came to 16 bases. Here the CDR3 DNA reads TGTGCCACCAGCAGAGGTCTGACCCCGGGGGGTGGCTACACCTTC. Encoded protein: CATSRGLTPGGGYTF.

J is TRBJ1-2 and V is TRBV29-1; 7 positions match TRBD1. V was pared by 3 bases and J by 5 bases, with 9 bases of the junction left unmatched. Germline CDR1 reads SQVTM; CDR2 reads ANQGSEA. CDR3 size: 14 residues. CDR3 DNA sequence: TGCAGCGTTGAGTTCGGGACAGATCGATATGGCTACACCTTC. It yields the protein CSVEFGTDRYGYTF.